The rows below give T cell receptor beta chains drawn from one sample of a study of regulatory T cells in long-lasting Graves disease. TCRdb reprocessed the multiplex PCR reads via MiXCR and lists one record per CDR3 protein. The sample shows fewer than 500,000 distinct CDR3 sequences, 15% to 20% of them seen only once. These same records also appear under a second study, on T cells in Graves' hyperthyroidism and ophthalmopathy.

The sample in question was peripheral blood mononuclear cells (PBMCs), obtained at new diagnosis, from a patient treated with antithyroid drugs. The receptor set was obtained from a middle-aged man with Graves disease. Both conserved end residues are part of each CDR3. D genes are given only for firm matches. Clone size appears in some rows only: once, few, many, or a class for an expanded clone.

CDR3nt: TGTGCCAGCAGCGCGTTACAGGGGGCAAGTCAGCCCCAGCATTTT
CDR3aa: CASSALQGASQPQHF
d_gene: TRBD1
abundance: few
v_gene: TRBV7-6
j_gene: TRBJ1-5

CDR3nt: TGTGCCAGCAGCTTGGCACTAGCGAACAATGAGCAGTTCTTC
CDR3aa: CASSLALANNEQFF
d_gene: TRBD2
abundance: many
v_gene: TRBV7-2
j_gene: TRBJ2-1

CDR3nt: TGCAGCGTTGAAGGACAGCAAGAGACCCAGTACTTC
CDR3aa: CSVEGQQETQYF
d_gene: -
abundance: few
v_gene: TRBV29-1
j_gene: TRBJ2-5

CDR3nt: TGTGCCACCAGTGATGGCTACGAGCAGTACTTC
CDR3aa: CATSDGYEQYF
d_gene: -
abundance: many
v_gene: TRBV24-1
j_gene: TRBJ2-7

CDR3nt: TGTGCCAGCACCCCGGTTCTCTGGAATGAGCAGTTCTTC
CDR3aa: CASTPVLWNEQFF
d_gene: -
abundance: -
v_gene: TRBV12-3/TRBV12-4
j_gene: TRBJ2-1

CDR3nt: TGCAGTGCTAGAAAGACCGAACCTCGATACGAGCAGTACTTC
CDR3aa: CSARKTEPRYEQYF
d_gene: -
abundance: many
v_gene: TRBV20-1
j_gene: TRBJ2-7

CDR3nt: TGTGCCACCAGTGACCCAGGACGGACTAATGAGCAGTTCTTC
CDR3aa: CATSDPGRTNEQFF
d_gene: -
abundance: -
v_gene: TRBV24-1
j_gene: TRBJ2-1

CDR3nt: TGCGCCAGCAGCTCCGGACTAGCGGGAGGGCTCGAAAGCACAGATACGCAGTATTTT
CDR3aa: CASSSGLAGGLESTDTQYF
d_gene: TRBD2
abundance: few
v_gene: TRBV5-1
j_gene: TRBJ2-3

CDR3nt: TGTGCCAGCAGTGAGGGACAGGGATCCTATGGCTACACCTTC
CDR3aa: CASSEGQGSYGYTF
d_gene: TRBD1
abundance: -
v_gene: TRBV2
j_gene: TRBJ1-2

CDR3nt: TGTGCCAGCAGCTTAAGGACCCAAGAGACCCAGTACTTC
CDR3aa: CASSLRTQETQYF
d_gene: -
abundance: many
v_gene: TRBV7-2
j_gene: TRBJ2-5

CDR3nt: TGTGCCAGCAGCTCATACCTACAGGGACTAGCGGGATTTTTTGGTGAGCAGTTCTTC
CDR3aa: CASSSYLQGLAGFFGEQFF
d_gene: TRBD2
abundance: few
v_gene: TRBV27
j_gene: TRBJ2-1

CDR3nt: TGTGCCAGCAGGTCTAGCGGGAGGGCAGGCAATGAGCAGTTCTTC
CDR3aa: CASRSSGRAGNEQFF
d_gene: TRBD2
abundance: few
v_gene: TRBV27
j_gene: TRBJ2-1

CDR3nt: TGCAGTGCTGAGGGGCGGACGAGCTCCTACGAGCAGTACTTC
CDR3aa: CSAEGRTSSYEQYF
d_gene: -
abundance: -
v_gene: TRBV20-1
j_gene: TRBJ2-7

CDR3nt: TGTGCCAGCAGGACTAGCGGGAGGGCCTACTACAATGAGCAGTTCTTC
CDR3aa: CASRTSGRAYYNEQFF
d_gene: TRBD2
abundance: -
v_gene: TRBV6-2/TRBV6-3
j_gene: TRBJ2-1

CDR3nt: TGTGCCAGCAGTCCTTCCGGGACTAGAGATACGCAGTATTTT
CDR3aa: CASSPSGTRDTQYF
d_gene: TRBD2
abundance: few
v_gene: TRBV27
j_gene: TRBJ2-3

CDR3nt: TGTGCCAGCAGTCGCATCCTATCTCGGCTAAACTCTAACTATGGCTACACCTTC
CDR3aa: CASSRILSRLNSNYGYTF
d_gene: -
abundance: few
v_gene: TRBV28
j_gene: TRBJ1-2

CDR3nt: TGTGCCTGGAGAGACACCCGACAGGGTGAGCCCTACAATGAGCAGTTCTTC
CDR3aa: CAWRDTRQGEPYNEQFF
d_gene: TRBD1
abundance: many
v_gene: TRBV30
j_gene: TRBJ2-1

CDR3nt: TGTGCCAGCAGCCAACTAGGTAGGAGGGTTGGTTTCAAACGAGACACCGGGGAGCTGTTTTTT
CDR3aa: CASSQLGRRVGFKRDTGELFF
d_gene: -
abundance: -
v_gene: TRBV11-2
j_gene: TRBJ2-2

CDR3nt: TGTGCCGGCAGCGTTCTTTCCGGGACAGAGGGCACAGATACGCAGTATTTT
CDR3aa: CAGSVLSGTEGTDTQYF
d_gene: TRBD1
abundance: -
v_gene: TRBV9
j_gene: TRBJ2-3

CDR3nt: TGTGCCAGCAGGTTAGGGGGAAGGTCCTACAATGAGCAGTTCTTC
CDR3aa: CASRLGGRSYNEQFF
d_gene: -
abundance: many
v_gene: TRBV12-3/TRBV12-4
j_gene: TRBJ2-1

CDR3nt: TGTGCCAGCAGCCGACGCCCCCTGACTAGCGGGACCGGGGCCAACGTCCTGACTTTC
CDR3aa: CASSRRPLTSGTGANVLTF
d_gene: TRBD2
abundance: many
v_gene: TRBV7-9
j_gene: TRBJ2-6

CDR3nt: TGTGCCACCAGTGATTTGGGGACAGGGGCAGATACGCAGTATTTT
CDR3aa: CATSDLGTGADTQYF
d_gene: TRBD1
abundance: -
v_gene: TRBV24-1
j_gene: TRBJ2-3

CDR3nt: TGTGCCAGCACCAGAGTTGGTGAGCAGTTCTTC
CDR3aa: CASTRVGEQFF
d_gene: -
abundance: many
v_gene: TRBV28
j_gene: TRBJ2-1

CDR3nt: TGCGCCAGCAGCTTGACGAGGGGTTCTGGAAACACCATATATTTT
CDR3aa: CASSLTRGSGNTIYF
d_gene: -
abundance: -
v_gene: TRBV12-3/TRBV12-4
j_gene: TRBJ1-3

CDR3nt: TGCAGCGTCATTATGGGGCGCGGTCAGCCCCAGCATTTT
CDR3aa: CSVIMGRGQPQHF
d_gene: -
abundance: -
v_gene: TRBV29-1
j_gene: TRBJ1-5

CDR3nt: TGTGCCAGCAGCCGCGGGACAGAAACAAACATTAATCGGTATGGCTACACCTTC
CDR3aa: CASSRGTETNINRYGYTF
d_gene: TRBD1
abundance: few
v_gene: TRBV3-1
j_gene: TRBJ1-2

CDR3nt: TGTGCCAGCAGTTACCGAAGTACAGGGGAACGTGGCTACACCTTC
CDR3aa: CASSYRSTGERGYTF
d_gene: TRBD1
abundance: -
v_gene: TRBV6-5
j_gene: TRBJ1-2

CDR3nt: TGCGCCAGCAGCACCCGGAACAATGAGCAGTTCTTC
CDR3aa: CASSTRNNEQFF
d_gene: -
abundance: many
v_gene: TRBV5-1
j_gene: TRBJ2-1

CDR3nt: TGTGCCAGCACCCACTTGGGCGGGAACTACAATGAGCAGTTCTTC
CDR3aa: CASTHLGGNYNEQFF
d_gene: -
abundance: -
v_gene: TRBV12-3/TRBV12-4
j_gene: TRBJ2-1

CDR3nt: TGCAGTGCCCCCCCCGGGAGCAGCTCCTACGAGCAGTACTTC
CDR3aa: CSAPPGSSSYEQYF
d_gene: -
abundance: many
v_gene: TRBV20-1
j_gene: TRBJ2-7

CDR3nt: TGCAGCGTTGACCTGGACACAGATACGCAGTATTTT
CDR3aa: CSVDLDTDTQYF
d_gene: -
abundance: many
v_gene: TRBV29-1
j_gene: TRBJ2-3

CDR3nt: TGTGCCAGCAGCCCGACTAGCGGTGAAGAGACCCAGTACTTC
CDR3aa: CASSPTSGEETQYF
d_gene: TRBD2
abundance: -
v_gene: TRBV7-2
j_gene: TRBJ2-5

CDR3nt: TGCAGTGCTCAATCAGGGGCTGCAGATACGCAGTATTTT
CDR3aa: CSAQSGAADTQYF
d_gene: -
abundance: -
v_gene: TRBV20-1
j_gene: TRBJ2-3

CDR3nt: TGTGCCAGCAGCCCGACTAGCGGGAGGACCGGTGAGCAGTTCTTC
CDR3aa: CASSPTSGRTGEQFF
d_gene: TRBD2
abundance: -
v_gene: TRBV5-4
j_gene: TRBJ2-1

CDR3nt: TGTGCCAGCAGTGGACTAGCGACTCTCAATGAGCAGTTCTTC
CDR3aa: CASSGLATLNEQFF
d_gene: TRBD2
abundance: few
v_gene: TRBV6-1
j_gene: TRBJ2-1

CDR3nt: TGTGCCAGCAGCGGTATAGCGGCCGCGAACACCGGGGAGCTGTTTTTT
CDR3aa: CASSGIAAANTGELFF
d_gene: -
abundance: few
v_gene: TRBV9
j_gene: TRBJ2-2

CDR3nt: TGTGCCAGCAGAGCGGGGGGGGCCAAAAACATTCAGTACTTC
CDR3aa: CASRAGGAKNIQYF
d_gene: TRBD2
abundance: many
v_gene: TRBV28
j_gene: TRBJ2-4

CDR3nt: TGTGCCACCAAGGGCGGGAGAAGCACCGGGGAGCTGTTTTTT
CDR3aa: CATKGGRSTGELFF
d_gene: TRBD2
abundance: few
v_gene: TRBV10-3
j_gene: TRBJ2-2

CDR3nt: TGTGCCCTAGCTCGAGGATACAATGAGCAGTTCTTC
CDR3aa: CALARGYNEQFF
d_gene: -
abundance: -
v_gene: TRBV30
j_gene: TRBJ2-1

CDR3nt: TGTGCCAGCACCGGGACTAGCGGGAGTATCACCGGGGAGCTGTTTTTT
CDR3aa: CASTGTSGSITGELFF
d_gene: TRBD2
abundance: few
v_gene: TRBV6-1
j_gene: TRBJ2-2

CDR3nt: TGTGCCAGCAGTTTTAAGTCCGGCCTTTTGAGCTCCTACGAGCAGTACTTC
CDR3aa: CASSFKSGLLSSYEQYF
d_gene: -
abundance: many
v_gene: TRBV27
j_gene: TRBJ2-7

CDR3nt: TGTGCCAGCAGTCCCGCCTCAGGGACCCTCCGGGCCAACGTCCTGACTTTC
CDR3aa: CASSPASGTLRANVLTF
d_gene: -
abundance: -
v_gene: TRBV28
j_gene: TRBJ2-6

CDR3nt: TGCAGTGCGCCCCGCAGGGAAAAGGATGGCTACACCTTC
CDR3aa: CSAPRREKDGYTF
d_gene: -
abundance: few
v_gene: TRBV20-1
j_gene: TRBJ1-2

CDR3nt: TGTGCCAGCCGACCATACGCGGGGCCTGGCACTGAAGCTTTCTTT
CDR3aa: CASRPYAGPGTEAFF
d_gene: -
abundance: many
v_gene: TRBV12-3/TRBV12-4
j_gene: TRBJ1-1

CDR3nt: TGTGCCAGCAGTGAAGTCGGGGTCCTTATATCAGATACGCAGTATTTT
CDR3aa: CASSEVGVLISDTQYF
d_gene: -
abundance: many
v_gene: TRBV2
j_gene: TRBJ2-3

CDR3nt: TGTGCCTGGAGAATAGGTCGACCTGGGGAGCTGTTTTTT
CDR3aa: CAWRIGRPGELFF
d_gene: -
abundance: many
v_gene: TRBV30
j_gene: TRBJ2-2

CDR3nt: TGTGCCTGGAGTATGCAGGGTGGTGGCTACACCTTC
CDR3aa: CAWSMQGGGYTF
d_gene: -
abundance: many
v_gene: TRBV30
j_gene: TRBJ1-2

CDR3nt: TGTGCCAGCAGTGATTCCGCGCTTTCTTACAATGAGCAGTTCTTC
CDR3aa: CASSDSALSYNEQFF
d_gene: -
abundance: few
v_gene: TRBV6-4
j_gene: TRBJ2-1

CDR3nt: TGTGCCACCAGTGATTTGGGCAGCATCCAAGAGACCCAGTACTTC
CDR3aa: CATSDLGSIQETQYF
d_gene: -
abundance: many
v_gene: TRBV24-1
j_gene: TRBJ2-5

CDR3nt: TGTGCCACCACACAGGGTTCTGGAAACACCATATATTTT
CDR3aa: CATTQGSGNTIYF
d_gene: -
abundance: -
v_gene: TRBV15
j_gene: TRBJ1-3

CDR3nt: TGCGCCAGCAGCTTGGAGGGACAGGGAAGAACTGAAGCTTTCTTT
CDR3aa: CASSLEGQGRTEAFF
d_gene: TRBD1
abundance: many
v_gene: TRBV5-1
j_gene: TRBJ1-1